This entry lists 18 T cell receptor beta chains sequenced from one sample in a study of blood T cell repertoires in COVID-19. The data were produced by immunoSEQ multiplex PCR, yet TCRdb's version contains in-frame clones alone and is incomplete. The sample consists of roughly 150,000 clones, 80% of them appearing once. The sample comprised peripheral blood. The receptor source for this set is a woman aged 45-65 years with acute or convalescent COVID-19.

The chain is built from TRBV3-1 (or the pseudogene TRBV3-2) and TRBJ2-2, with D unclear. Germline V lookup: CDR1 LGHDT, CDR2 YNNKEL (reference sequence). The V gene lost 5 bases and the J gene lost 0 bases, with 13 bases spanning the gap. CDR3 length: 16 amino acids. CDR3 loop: CASSETYSSNTGELFF. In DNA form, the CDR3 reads TGTGCCAGCAGCGAAACTTATTCGTCGAACACCGGGGAGCTGTTTTTT.

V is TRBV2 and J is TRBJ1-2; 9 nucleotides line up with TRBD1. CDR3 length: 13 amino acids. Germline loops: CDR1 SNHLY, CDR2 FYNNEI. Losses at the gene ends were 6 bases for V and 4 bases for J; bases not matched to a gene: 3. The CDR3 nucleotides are TGTGCCAGCAGAGTGGACAGGGGCTATGGCTACACCTTC. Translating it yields CASRVDRGYGYTF.

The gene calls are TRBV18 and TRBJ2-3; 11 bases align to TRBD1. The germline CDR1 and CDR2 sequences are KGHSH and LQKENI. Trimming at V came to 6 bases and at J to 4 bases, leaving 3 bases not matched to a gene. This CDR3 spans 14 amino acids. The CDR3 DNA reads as TGTGCCAGCTCCGGGACAGGGGGTGCAGATACGCAGTATTTT. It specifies CASSGTGGADTQYF.

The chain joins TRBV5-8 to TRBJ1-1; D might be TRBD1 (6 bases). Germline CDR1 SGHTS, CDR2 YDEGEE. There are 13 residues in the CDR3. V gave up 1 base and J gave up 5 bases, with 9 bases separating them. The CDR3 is CASSLNRVTEAFF. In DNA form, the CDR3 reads TGTGCCAGCAGCTTGAACAGGGTGACTGAAGCTTTCTTT.

CDR3 DNA sequence: TGTGCCAGCAGCTTAGGACGAGCAGGATACACCGGGGAGCTGTTTTTT. Translating gives CASSLGRAGYTGELFF. The chain links TRBV11-3 to TRBJ2-2; D is undetermined. The germline CDR1 and CDR2 sequences are SGHNT and YENEEA. The CDR3 extends over 16 amino acids. V lost 1 base to trimming and J lost 3 bases, with 12 bases between them.

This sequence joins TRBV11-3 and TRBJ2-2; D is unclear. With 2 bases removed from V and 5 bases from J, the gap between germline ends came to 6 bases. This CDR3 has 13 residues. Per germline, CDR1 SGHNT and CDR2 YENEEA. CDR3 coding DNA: TGTGCCAGCAGCTTAACAGCTACCGGGGAGCTGTTTTTT. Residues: CASSLTATGELFF.

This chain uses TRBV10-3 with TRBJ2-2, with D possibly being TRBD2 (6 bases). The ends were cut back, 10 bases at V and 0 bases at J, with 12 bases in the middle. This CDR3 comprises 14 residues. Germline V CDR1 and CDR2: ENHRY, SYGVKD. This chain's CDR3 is CATGGTANTGELFF. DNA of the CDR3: TGTGCCACTGGGGGGACCGCGAACACCGGGGAGCTGTTTTTT.

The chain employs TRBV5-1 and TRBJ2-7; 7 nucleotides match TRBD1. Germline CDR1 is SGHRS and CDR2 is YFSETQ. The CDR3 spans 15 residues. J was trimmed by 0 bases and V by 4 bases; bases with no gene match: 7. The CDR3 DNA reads TGCGCCAGCAGCCCCGACAGGGAAAGCTCCTACGAGCAGTACTTC. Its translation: CASSPDRESSYEQYF.

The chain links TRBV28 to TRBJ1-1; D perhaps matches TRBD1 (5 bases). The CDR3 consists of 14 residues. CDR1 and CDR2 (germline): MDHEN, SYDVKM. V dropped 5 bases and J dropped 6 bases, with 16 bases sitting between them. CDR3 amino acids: CASSLLRVVSEAFF. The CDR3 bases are TGTGCCAGCAGTCTCCTCAGGGTGGTTTCTGAAGCTTTCTTT.

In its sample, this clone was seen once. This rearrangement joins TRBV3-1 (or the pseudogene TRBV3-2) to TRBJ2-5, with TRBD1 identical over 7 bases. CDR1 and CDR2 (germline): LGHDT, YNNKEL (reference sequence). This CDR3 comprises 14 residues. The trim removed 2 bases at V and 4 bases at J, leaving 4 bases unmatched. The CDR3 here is CASSQRTGGETQYF. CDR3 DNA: TGTGCCAGCAGCCAACGGACAGGCGGAGAGACCCAGTACTTC.

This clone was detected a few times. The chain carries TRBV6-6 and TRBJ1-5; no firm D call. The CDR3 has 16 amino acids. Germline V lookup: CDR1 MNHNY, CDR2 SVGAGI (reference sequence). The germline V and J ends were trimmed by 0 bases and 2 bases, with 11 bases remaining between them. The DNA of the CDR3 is TGTGCCAGCAGTTACTCACGGGGTTCAGGCAATCAGCCCCAGCATTTT. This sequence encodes CASSYSRGSGNQPQHF.

The CDR3 sequence is CASRNPGQGARGYGYTF. The CDR3 DNA reads TGTGCCAGCAGGAATCCGGGACAGGGGGCGCGGGGCTATGGCTACACCTTC. The chain carries TRBV6-4 and TRBJ1-2; 12 positions match TRBD1. This CDR3 has 17 amino acids. CDR1 is MRHNA and CDR2 is SNTAGT in the germline V gene. With 6 bases clipped from V and 4 bases from J, the junction kept 12 bases outside the gene matches.

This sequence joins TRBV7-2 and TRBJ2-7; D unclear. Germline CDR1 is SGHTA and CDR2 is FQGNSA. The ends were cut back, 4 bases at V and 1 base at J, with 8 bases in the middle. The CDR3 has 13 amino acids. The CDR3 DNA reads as TGTGCCAGCAGCTCCGTAATTTCCTACGAGCAGTACTTC. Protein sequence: CASSSVISYEQYF. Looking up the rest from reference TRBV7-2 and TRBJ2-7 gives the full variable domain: GAGVSQSPSNKVTEKGKDVELRCDPISGHTALYWYRQSLGQGLEFLIYFQGNSAPDKSGLPSDRFSAERTGGSVSTLTIQRTQQEDSAVYLCASSSVISYEQYFGPGTRLTVT.

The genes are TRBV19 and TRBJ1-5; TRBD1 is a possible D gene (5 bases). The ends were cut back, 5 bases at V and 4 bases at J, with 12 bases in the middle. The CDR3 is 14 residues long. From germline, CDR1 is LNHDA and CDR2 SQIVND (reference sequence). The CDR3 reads CASSWNRKNQPQHF. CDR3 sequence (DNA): TGTGCCAGTAGTTGGAACAGGAAGAATCAGCCCCAGCATTTT.

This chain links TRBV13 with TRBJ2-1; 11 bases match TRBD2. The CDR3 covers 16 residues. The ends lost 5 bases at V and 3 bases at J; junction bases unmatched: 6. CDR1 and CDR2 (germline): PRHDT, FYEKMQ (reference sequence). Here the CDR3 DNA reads TGTGCCAGCAGCCCCCCAGGGACTAGCGGCTACAATGAGCAGTTCTTC. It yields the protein CASSPPGTSGYNEQFF.

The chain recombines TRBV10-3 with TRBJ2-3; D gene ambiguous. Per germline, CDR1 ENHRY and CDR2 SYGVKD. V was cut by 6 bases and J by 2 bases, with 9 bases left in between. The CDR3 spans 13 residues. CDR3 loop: CAISEQTTDTQYF. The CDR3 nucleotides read TGTGCCATCAGCGAACAGACCACAGATACGCAGTATTTT.

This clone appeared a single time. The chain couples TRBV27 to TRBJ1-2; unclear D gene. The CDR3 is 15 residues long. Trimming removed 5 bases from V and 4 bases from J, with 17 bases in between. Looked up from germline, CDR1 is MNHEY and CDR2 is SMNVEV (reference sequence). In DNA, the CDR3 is TGTGCCAGCAGTCCCCTTGACGGAGCGCCCTATGGCTACACCTTC. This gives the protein CASSPLDGAPYGYTF.

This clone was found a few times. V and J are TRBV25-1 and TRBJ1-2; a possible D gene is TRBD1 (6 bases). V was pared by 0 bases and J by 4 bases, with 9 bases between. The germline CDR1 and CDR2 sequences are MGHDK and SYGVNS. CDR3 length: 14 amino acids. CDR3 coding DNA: TGTGCCAGCAGTGAATATACAGGGACCTATGGCTACACCTTC. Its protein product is CASSEYTGTYGYTF.